Listed below are T cell receptor beta chains from one sample, sequenced in a study of T cell responses to AZD1222 COVID-19 vaccine. Sequencing used immunoSEQ multiplex PCR; TCRdb keeps in-frame clones, though not all of them. The data show more than 140,000 clones, roughly 89% seen once. Here the sequenced sample was peripheral blood, taken on day 0 of AZD1222 vaccination. The receptors were gathered from an adult in good health. CDR3s include the opening cysteine and the closing phenylalanine or tryptophan. A D gene is named only where the DNA matches it firmly. Size is stated for part of the rows, as once, few or many counts, or as a class when the clone is expanded.

>NA|TRBJ2-7|TRBV27|NA
TGTGCCAGCAGGTCGGGCTACGAGCAGTACTTC
CASRSGYEQYF
>NA|TRBJ1-3|TRBV15|NA
TGTGCCACCAGCATATCCCTGAGCTCTGGAAACACCATATATTTT
CATSISLSSGNTIYF
>TRBD2|TRBJ2-1|TRBV10-2|NA
TGCGCCAGCAGTGAACTAGCGGGAGAGAGGGTCTTC
CASSELAGERVF
>TRBD1|TRBJ1-4|TRBV6-1|NA
TGTGCCAGCAGTGAGTTCGGGACAGCTCCTAATGAAAAACTGTTTTTT
CASSEFGTAPNEKLFF
>TRBD2|TRBJ2-2|TRBV6-2/TRBV6-3|NA
TGTGCCAGCAGTTACCGGCTAGCGGGAGGGCCCGGCACCGGGGAGCTGTTTTTT
CASSYRLAGGPGTGELFF
>NA|TRBJ1-1|TRBV28|NA
TGTGCCAGCAGTTTATCTCCGGGAGGGGCTTTCTTT
CASSLSPGGAFF
>NA|TRBJ2-7|TRBV4-1|once
TGCGCCAGCAGCCAAGAGGGAGGGGGCCGCGAGCAGTACTTC
CASSQEGGGREQYF
>NA|TRBJ2-5|TRBV5-1|NA
TGCGCCAGCAGCGCACTCAGGGGAGGGGCAGAGACCCAGTACTTC
CASSALRGGAETQYF
>NA|TRBJ2-3|TRBV7-9|NA
TGTGCCAGCAGCCCTATCCACGGCCAGGGTTACACAGATACGCAGTATTTT
CASSPIHGQGYTDTQYF
>TRBD2|TRBJ2-2|TRBV4-3|NA
TGCGCCAGCAGCCAGACATTAGCGGGACTGCTGCCCGGGGAGCTGTTTTTT
CASSQTLAGLLPGELFF
>NA|TRBJ2-3|TRBV2|NA
TGTGCCAGCAGTTTCGGCACAGATACGCAGTATTTT
CASSFGTDTQYF
>TRBD2|TRBJ2-1|TRBV30|NA
TGTGCCTGGAGTGGTCAACAGGGACTAGCGGGACTCCACTCCTACAATGAGCAGTTCTTC
CAWSGQQGLAGLHSYNEQFF
>NA|TRBJ2-7|TRBV5-1|NA
TGCGCCAGCAGCTGGAGATTAGCTGGCGAGCAGTACTTC
CASSWRLAGEQYF
>NA|TRBJ2-3|TRBV27|NA
TGTGCCAGCAGCAAGGGGGGGGGAACGAAGGGATATTTT
CASSKGGGTKGYF
>NA|TRBJ2-1|TRBV5-4|NA
TGTGCCAGCAGCCCGGTGGTTGATGTGCATGAGCAGTTCTTC
CASSPVVDVHEQFF
>NA|TRBJ2-7|TRBV4-1|NA
TGCGCCAGCAGCCAAGATCTATGGGGCGAGCAGTACTTC
CASSQDLWGEQYF
>TRBD2|TRBJ2-7|TRBV10-3|NA
TGTGCCATCAGTGACCCGGGACTAGCTGCCTACGAGCAGTACTTC
CAISDPGLAAYEQYF
>TRBD2|TRBJ2-7|TRBV14|NA
TGTGCCAGCGCCAGAAATTTAGCGGGAGAAGGGTACGAGCAGTACTTC
CASARNLAGEGYEQYF
>NA|TRBJ1-5|TRBV27|NA
TGTGCCAGCAGTTTTCGAGGGGTGGGCAATCAGCCCCAGCATTTT
CASSFRGVGNQPQHF
>NA|TRBJ2-2|TRBV28|once
TGTGCCAGCAGGAGGGGGGGCGCGGAGGCCGGGGAGCTGTTTTTT
CASRRGGAEAGELFF
>NA|TRBJ2-7|TRBV25-1|NA
TGTGCCAGCAGTTCTGCGGGGAGCTCCTACGAGCAGTACTTC
CASSSAGSSYEQYF
>NA|TRBJ1-1|TRBV6-2/TRBV6-3|NA
TGTGCCAGCAGTTACCCGGGGATTACCAACACTGAAGCTTTCTTT
CASSYPGITNTEAFF
>NA|TRBJ1-2|TRBV3-1/TRBV3-2|NA
TGTGCCAGCAGCCAAGATGGGGGGGGTGGCTACACCTTC
CASSQDGGGGYTF
>NA|TRBJ2-1|TRBV7-2|NA
TGTGCCAGCAGCATTAGCTACAATGAGCAGTTCTTC
CASSISYNEQFF
>TRBD1|TRBJ2-7|TRBV5-5|NA
TGTGCCAGCAGCTCGGGACAGGTGGTTTCCTACGAGCAGTACTTC
CASSSGQVVSYEQYF
>NA|TRBJ1-5|TRBV30|NA
TGTGCCTGGAGTCCGGGGGGCGAACAGCCCCAGCATTTT
CAWSPGGEQPQHF
>TRBD2|TRBJ2-7|TRBV5-1|NA
TGCGCCAGCAGCTTGACTGGACTAGCGGGACCCGAGCAGTACTTC
CASSLTGLAGPEQYF
>TRBD2|TRBJ2-7|TRBV27|NA
TGTGCCAGCAGGATGACTAGCGGGCCTTACGAGCAGTACTTC
CASRMTSGPYEQYF
>TRBD1|TRBJ1-2|TRBV5-4|NA
TGTGCCAGCAGGGAATGGACAGGGTGGAGCTATGGCTACACCTTC
CASREWTGWSYGYTF
>NA|TRBJ2-7|TRBV2|NA
TGTGCCAGCAGGAGGAACGATTACAGCTCCTACGAGCAGTACTTC
CASRRNDYSSYEQYF
>NA|TRBJ1-5|TRBV7-2|NA
TGTGCCAGCAGCCCCGTTTGGAGTCTCAATCAGCCCCAGCATTTT
CASSPVWSLNQPQHF
>NA|TRBJ2-7|TRBV7-2|NA
TGTGCCAGCAGCTTCTGGAACGAGCAGTACTTC
CASSFWNEQYF
>TRBD1|TRBJ2-7|TRBV6-1|NA
TGTGCCAGCAGTGACCGGGACAGGGGGCTCTACGAGCAGTACTTC
CASSDRDRGLYEQYF
>TRBD1|TRBJ1-2|TRBV29-1|NA
TGCAGCGCTACAGGGGGCCTTTTCTATGGCTACACCTTC
CSATGGLFYGYTF
>TRBD1|TRBJ2-2|TRBV7-6|NA
TGTGCCAGCAGCTACACAGGGGTAGTCGGGGAGCTGTTTTTT
CASSYTGVVGELFF
>NA|TRBJ2-4|TRBV3-1/TRBV3-2|once
TGTGCCAGCAGCCAAGTCGTCTCGGGAAACATTCAGTACTTC
CASSQVVSGNIQYF
>NA|TRBJ2-3|TRBV7-9|NA
TGTGCCAGCAGCTTTTCTTGGCAGGAGAGCACAGATACGCAGTATTTT
CASSFSWQESTDTQYF
>TRBD1|TRBJ2-2|TRBV4-2|NA
TGTGCCAGCAGCCATTATCTCCCGGGACAGGGAGTGACCGGGGAGCTGTTTTTT
CASSHYLPGQGVTGELFF
>NA|TRBJ1-2|TRBV5-6|NA
TGTGCCAGCAGCTTGGTTGCTCGGGGCAACTATGGCTACACCTTC
CASSLVARGNYGYTF
>NA|TRBJ1-4|TRBV27|NA
TGTGCCAGCAGTTTAGTGGGGTTGGGTGAAAAACTGTTTTTT
CASSLVGLGEKLFF
>NA|TRBJ1-4|TRBV2|NA
TGTGCCAGCAGTGAAGTTCCAGGAAGGCGGAAACTGTTTTTT
CASSEVPGRRKLFF
>NA|TRBJ2-6|TRBV9|NA
TGTGCCAGCAGCGTATTGGGGCATGGGGCCAACGTCCTGACTTTC
CASSVLGHGANVLTF
>NA|TRBJ2-3|TRBV24-1|NA
TGTGCCACCAGTGATATGTCCGGGACTCCCAGCACAGATACGCAGTATTTT
CATSDMSGTPSTDTQYF
>NA|TRBJ1-1|TRBV28|NA
TGTGCCAGCAGTTTACCAGGGAGGACCACTGAAGCTTTCTTT
CASSLPGRTTEAFF
>NA|TRBJ2-1|TRBV7-9|NA
TGTGCCAGCAGCCTTCTCCGGGGCAATGAGCAGTTCTTC
CASSLLRGNEQFF
>TRBD2|TRBJ2-1|TRBV5-5|NA
TGTGCCAGCAGCATGGGACTAGCGGGCCCGGGGTGGTTCTTC
CASSMGLAGPGWFF
>TRBD2|TRBJ2-1|TRBV5-6|NA
TGTGCCAGCAGCTTGGGACTAGCGGGAAAAGAGCAGTTCTTC
CASSLGLAGKEQFF
>NA|TRBJ2-2|TRBV3-1/TRBV3-2|NA
TGTGCCAGCAGCCAAGATACCGGGTGGGGGAACACCGGGGAGCTGTTTTTT
CASSQDTGWGNTGELFF
>TRBD1|TRBJ1-5|TRBV19|NA
TGTGCCAGTAGTATAGATATGACAGGGTTGTCCAATCAGCCCCAGCATTTT
CASSIDMTGLSNQPQHF